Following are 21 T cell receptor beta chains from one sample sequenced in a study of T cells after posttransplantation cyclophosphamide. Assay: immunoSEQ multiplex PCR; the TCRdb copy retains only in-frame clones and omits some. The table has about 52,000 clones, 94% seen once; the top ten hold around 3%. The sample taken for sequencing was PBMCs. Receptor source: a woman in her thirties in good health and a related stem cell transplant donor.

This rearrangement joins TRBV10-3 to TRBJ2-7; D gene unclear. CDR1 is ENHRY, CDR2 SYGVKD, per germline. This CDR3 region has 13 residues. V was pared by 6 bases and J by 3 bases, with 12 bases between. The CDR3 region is CAIRSPGDYEQYF. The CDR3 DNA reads TGTGCCATCAGATCCCCCGGAGACTACGAGCAGTACTTC.

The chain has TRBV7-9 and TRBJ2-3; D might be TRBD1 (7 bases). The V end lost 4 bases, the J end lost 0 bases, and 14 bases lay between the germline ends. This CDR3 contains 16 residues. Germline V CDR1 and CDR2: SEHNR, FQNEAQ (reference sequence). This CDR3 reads CASSSQGGTSTDTQYF. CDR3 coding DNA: TGTGCCAGCAGCTCCCAGGGGGGTACTAGCACAGATACGCAGTATTTT.

CDR3 DNA: TGTGCCAGCAGCCGAATGACAGGGGGAAGCACTGAAGCTTTCTTT. The encoded protein is CASSRMTGGSTEAFF. The V gene is TRBV4-2, the J gene TRBJ1-1, with 9 positions matching TRBD1. V shed 4 bases and J 4 bases; nucleotides not matched to a gene: 7. The CDR3 length is 15 residues. Looked up from germline, CDR1 is LGHNA and CDR2 is YNFKEQ.

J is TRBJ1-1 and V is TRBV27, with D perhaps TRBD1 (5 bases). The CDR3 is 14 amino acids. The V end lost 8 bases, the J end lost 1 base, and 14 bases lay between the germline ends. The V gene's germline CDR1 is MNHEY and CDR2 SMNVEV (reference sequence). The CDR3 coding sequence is TGTGCCAGCCGTCTCGGGACTGCGAACACTGAAGCTTTCTTT. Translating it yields CASRLGTANTEAFF.

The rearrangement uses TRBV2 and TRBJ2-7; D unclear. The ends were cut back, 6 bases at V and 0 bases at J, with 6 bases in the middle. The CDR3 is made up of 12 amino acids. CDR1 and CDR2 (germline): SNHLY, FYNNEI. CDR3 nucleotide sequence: TGTGCCAGCAGCCCTAGCTCCTACGAGCAGTACTTC. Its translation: CASSPSSYEQYF.

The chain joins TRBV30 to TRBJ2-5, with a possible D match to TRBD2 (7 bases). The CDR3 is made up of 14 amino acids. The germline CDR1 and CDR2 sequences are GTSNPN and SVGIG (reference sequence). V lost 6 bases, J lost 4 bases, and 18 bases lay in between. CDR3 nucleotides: TGTGCCTGCCCAAGGGGGGGTACTGGAGAGACCCAGTACTTC. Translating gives CACPRGGTGETQYF.

Here the CDR3 reads CASSAGPMAAFF. The CDR3 region has the DNA TGTGCCAGCAGCGCGGGTCCCATGGCAGCTTTCTTT. The chain has TRBV5-6 and TRBJ1-1; no clear D. V was clipped by 4 bases and J by 10 bases, with 14 bases between them. In germline, CDR1 is SGHDT, CDR2 YYEEEE. The length of the CDR3 is 12 residues.

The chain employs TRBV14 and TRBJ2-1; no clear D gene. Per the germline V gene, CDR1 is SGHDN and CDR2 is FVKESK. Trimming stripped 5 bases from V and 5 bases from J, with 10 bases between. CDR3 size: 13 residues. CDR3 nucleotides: TGTGCCAGCAGCTTTCGAGCTCACAATGAGCAGTTCTTC. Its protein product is CASSFRAHNEQFF. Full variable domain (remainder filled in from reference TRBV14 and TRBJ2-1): EAGVTQFPSHSVIEKGQTVTLRCDPISGHDNLYWYRRVMGKEIKFLLHFVKESKQDESGMPNNRFLAERTGGTYSTLKVQPAELEDSGVYFCASSFRAHNEQFFGPGTRLTVL.

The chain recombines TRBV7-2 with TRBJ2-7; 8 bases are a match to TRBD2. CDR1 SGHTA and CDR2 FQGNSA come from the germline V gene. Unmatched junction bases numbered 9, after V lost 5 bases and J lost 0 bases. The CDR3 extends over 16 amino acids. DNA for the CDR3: TGTGCCAGCAGCCTTTTGACTAGCGTGAGCTCCTACGAGCAGTACTTC. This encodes CASSLLTSVSSYEQYF.

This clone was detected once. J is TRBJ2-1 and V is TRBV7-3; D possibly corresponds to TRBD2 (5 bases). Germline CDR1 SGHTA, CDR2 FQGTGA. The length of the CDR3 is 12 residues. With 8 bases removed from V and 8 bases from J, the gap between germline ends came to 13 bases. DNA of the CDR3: TGTGCCAGCTCTTCTAGCCAGGATGAGCAGTTCTTC. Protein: CASSSSQDEQFF.

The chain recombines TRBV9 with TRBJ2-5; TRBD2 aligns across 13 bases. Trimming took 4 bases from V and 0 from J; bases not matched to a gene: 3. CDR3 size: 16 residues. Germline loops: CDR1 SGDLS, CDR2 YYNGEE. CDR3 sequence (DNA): TGTGCCAGCAGCCCACTAGCGGGGGGGTACCAAGAGACCCAGTACTTC. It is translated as CASSPLAGGYQETQYF. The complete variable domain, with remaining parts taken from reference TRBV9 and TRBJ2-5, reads DSGVTQTPKHLITATGQRVTLRCSPRSGDLSVYWYQQSLDQGLQFLIQYYNGEERAKGNILERFSAQQFPDLHSELNLSSLELGDSALYFCASSPLAGGYQETQYFGPGTRLLVL.

CDR3 DNA: TGTGCCAGTAAGGGGACAGGCCTCTCTGGGGCCAACGTCCTGACTTTC. Translated, it gives CASKGTGLSGANVLTF. The genes are TRBV19 and TRBJ2-6; 8 nucleotides match TRBD1. V trimming: 7 bases; J trimming: 0 bases; junction bases outside the gene matches: 5. CDR1 is LNHDA and CDR2 is SQIVND in the germline V gene (reference sequence). The CDR3 spans 16 residues.

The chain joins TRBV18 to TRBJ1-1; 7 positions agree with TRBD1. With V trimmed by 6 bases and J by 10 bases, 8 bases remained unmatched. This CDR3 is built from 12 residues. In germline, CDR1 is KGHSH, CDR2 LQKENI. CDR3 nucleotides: TGTGCCAGCTCGGCCCGGGACAGTACAGCTTTCTTT. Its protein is CASSARDSTAFF.

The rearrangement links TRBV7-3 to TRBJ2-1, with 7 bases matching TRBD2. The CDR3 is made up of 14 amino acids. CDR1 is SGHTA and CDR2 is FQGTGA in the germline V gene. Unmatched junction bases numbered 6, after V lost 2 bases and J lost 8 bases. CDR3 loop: CASSLAGVYDEQFF. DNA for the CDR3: TGTGCCAGCAGCTTAGCGGGGGTTTACGATGAGCAGTTCTTC.

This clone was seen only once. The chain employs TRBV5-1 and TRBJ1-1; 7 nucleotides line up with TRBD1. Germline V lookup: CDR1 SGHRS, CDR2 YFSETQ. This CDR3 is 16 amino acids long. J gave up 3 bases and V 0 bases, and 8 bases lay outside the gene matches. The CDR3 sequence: CASSLDRGASDTEAFF. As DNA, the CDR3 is TGCGCCAGCAGCTTGGACAGGGGCGCCTCTGACACTGAAGCTTTCTTT. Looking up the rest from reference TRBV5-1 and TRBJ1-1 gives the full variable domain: KAGVTQTPRYLIKTRGQQVTLSCSPISGHRSVSWYQQTPGQGLQFLFEYFSETQRNKGNFPGRFSGRQFSNSRSEMNVSTLELGDSALYLCASSLDRGASDTEAFFGQGTRLTVV.

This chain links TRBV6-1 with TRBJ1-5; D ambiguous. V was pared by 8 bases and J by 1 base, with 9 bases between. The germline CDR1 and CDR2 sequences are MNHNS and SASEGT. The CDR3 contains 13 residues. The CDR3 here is CASSIVSNQPQHF. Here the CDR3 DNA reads TGTGCCAGCTCTATTGTAAGCAATCAGCCCCAGCATTTT.

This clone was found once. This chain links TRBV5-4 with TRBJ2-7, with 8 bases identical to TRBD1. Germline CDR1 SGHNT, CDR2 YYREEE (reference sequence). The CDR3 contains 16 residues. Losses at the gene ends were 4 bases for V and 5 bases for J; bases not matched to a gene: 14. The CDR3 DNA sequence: TGTGCCAGCAGCCCGAGAGATTGGACAGGGCGCGACGAGCAGTACTTC. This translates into CASSPRDWTGRDEQYF.

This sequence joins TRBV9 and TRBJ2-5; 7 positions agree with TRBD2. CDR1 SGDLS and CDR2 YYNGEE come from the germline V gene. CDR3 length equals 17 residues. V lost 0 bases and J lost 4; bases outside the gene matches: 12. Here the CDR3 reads CASSVGGGVARAETQYF. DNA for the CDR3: TGTGCCAGCAGCGTAGGCGGGGGTGTCGCCAGGGCAGAGACCCAGTACTTC.

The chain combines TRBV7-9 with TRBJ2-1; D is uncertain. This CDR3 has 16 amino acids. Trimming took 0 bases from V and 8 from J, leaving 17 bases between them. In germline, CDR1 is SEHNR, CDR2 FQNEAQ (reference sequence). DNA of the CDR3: TGTGCCAGCAGCTTAGCGCTGGCGCTCGGCGGCGATGAGCAGTTCTTC. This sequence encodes CASSLALALGGDEQFF.

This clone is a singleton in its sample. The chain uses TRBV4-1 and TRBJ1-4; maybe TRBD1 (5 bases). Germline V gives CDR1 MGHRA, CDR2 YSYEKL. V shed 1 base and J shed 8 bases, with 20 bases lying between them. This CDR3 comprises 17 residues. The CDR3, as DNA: TGCGCCAGCAGCCAAGTCCCCGCGGGGGGGTACGAGGAAAAACTGTTTTTT. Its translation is CASSQVPAGGYEEKLFF.

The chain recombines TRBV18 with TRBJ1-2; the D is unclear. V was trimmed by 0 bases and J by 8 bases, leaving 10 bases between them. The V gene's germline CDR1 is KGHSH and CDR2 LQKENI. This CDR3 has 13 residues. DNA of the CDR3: TGTGCCAGCTCACCACCTGTTCGGGAGGGCTACACCTTC. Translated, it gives CASSPPVREGYTF. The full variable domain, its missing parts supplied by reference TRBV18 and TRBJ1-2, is NAGVMQNPRHLVRRRGQEARLRCSPMKGHSHVYWYRQLPEEGLKFMVYLQKENIIDESGMPKERFSAEFPKEGPSILRIQQVVRGDSAAYFCASSPPVREGYTFGSGTRLTVV.